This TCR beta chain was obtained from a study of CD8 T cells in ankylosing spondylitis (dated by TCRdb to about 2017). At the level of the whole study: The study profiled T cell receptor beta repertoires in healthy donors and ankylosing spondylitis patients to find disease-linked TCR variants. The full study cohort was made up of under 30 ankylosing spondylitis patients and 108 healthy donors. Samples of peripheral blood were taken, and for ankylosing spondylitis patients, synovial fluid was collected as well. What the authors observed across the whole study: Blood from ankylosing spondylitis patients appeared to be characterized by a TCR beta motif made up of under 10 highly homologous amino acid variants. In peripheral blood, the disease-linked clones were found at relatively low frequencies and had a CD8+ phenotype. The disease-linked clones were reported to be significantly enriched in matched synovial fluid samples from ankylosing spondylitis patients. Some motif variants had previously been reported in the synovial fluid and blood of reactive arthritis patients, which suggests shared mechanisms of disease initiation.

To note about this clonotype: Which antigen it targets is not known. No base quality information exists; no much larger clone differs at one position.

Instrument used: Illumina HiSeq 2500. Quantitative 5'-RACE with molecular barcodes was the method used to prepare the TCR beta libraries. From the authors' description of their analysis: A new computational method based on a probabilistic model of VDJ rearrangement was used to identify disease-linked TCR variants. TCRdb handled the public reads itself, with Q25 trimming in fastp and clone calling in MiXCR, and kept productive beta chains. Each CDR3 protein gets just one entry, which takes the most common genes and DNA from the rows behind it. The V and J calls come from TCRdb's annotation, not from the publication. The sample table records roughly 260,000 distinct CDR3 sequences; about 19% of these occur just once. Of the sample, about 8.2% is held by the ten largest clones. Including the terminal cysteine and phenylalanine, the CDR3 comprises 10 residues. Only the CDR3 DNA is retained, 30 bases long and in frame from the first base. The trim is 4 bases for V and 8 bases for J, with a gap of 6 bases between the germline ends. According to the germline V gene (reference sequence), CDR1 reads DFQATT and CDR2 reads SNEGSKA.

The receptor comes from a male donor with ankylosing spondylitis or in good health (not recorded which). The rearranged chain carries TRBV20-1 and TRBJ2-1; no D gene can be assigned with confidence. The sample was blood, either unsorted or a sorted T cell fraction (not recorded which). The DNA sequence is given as TGCAGTGCTATGAGCGATGAGCAGTTCTTC. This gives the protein CSAMSDEQFF.